The sequence of this T cell receptor beta chain was determined in a study of cytomegalovirus exposure and HLA in healthy donors (TCRdb year 2017). Context from the whole study: In an earlier analysis of 450 to 750 of the donors, about 260 Gb of sequence data and approximately 120 million unique TCR beta sequences from some 170 million T cells were reported. Of the approximately 400 genotyped donors, approximately 83% fell in the genetic ancestry cluster associated with self-reported Caucasian donors. In a later genetic analysis, genome-wide SNP genotypes for about three fifths of the roughly 670 donors were used, and that subset was treated as a discovery cohort. Both class I and class II loci were covered by HLA typing, at four-digit resolution. Across approximately 420 genotyped donors of the cohort, an average of about 240,000 unique TCR beta nucleotide sequences per donor were sequenced, and 15% to 20% of those sequences were non-productive. Donor age, sex, ethnicity and CMV serostatus were compiled alongside the repertoire data. The T cell repertoires of 670 or so subjects were profiled by immunosequencing and related to cytomegalovirus serostatus. Every repertoire in the discovery cohort had been generated on one and the same sequencing platform. An early release covering about 600 HLA-typed donors comprised 300 to 350 gigabases of sequencing data and around 80 million unique TCR sequences. The later analysis used no new phenotypic data to find candidate immune exposures, relying instead on TCR beta sequences and their occurrence across donors. To decide whether each TCR beta V gene segment behaved as functional or pseudogenic, an earlier analysis of 587 of the donors relied on high-throughput TCR beta sequencing. Because of strong linkage in the cohort, roughly five DR-DQ haplotypes were treated as single units for association and clustering. The study aimed to test whether cataloging public T cell receptors could reveal signatures of past pathogen exposure. The number of donors typed differed by locus, with about 629-630 for A, B, C, DRB1 and DQB1, roughly 550 for DQA1, approximately 570 for DPA1, and around 450 for DPB1. To study patterns of TCR occurrence, a later analysis re-analyzed previously published TCR beta repertoires from around 700 donors and added high-resolution HLA genotyping. In addition to the first cohort of 500 to 850 subjects, a separate validation cohort of over 90 different subjects was used. High-throughput TCR immunosequencing, statistical association of individual TCRs with disease status, and machine learning were combined to predict cytomegalovirus infection status. Overall study results and their limits: Correlated functional status among segregating V segments might be attributable to linkage disequilibrium, but an unknown experimental factor could not be ruled out. A further reported finding was that TCR beta sequences accurately predicted the HLA-A and HLA-B alleles for most subjects in the first cohort. A later genetic analysis reported fewer N-insertions in productive TCRs among donors in an Asian-associated ancestry cluster than the roughly 700-donor mean. A group of highly shared sequence variants was considered likely to be a technical artifact of the sequencing pipeline. The 87-base-pair reads could not distinguish some IMGT-functional V segments, including TRBV6-2 and TRBV6-3, so those segments were excluded. The presence/absence analyses assumed that sequencing depth was roughly uniform across donors, and that assumption may not be true. A few of the identified cytomegalovirus-associated TCR beta chains were confirmed in vitro to be specific for cytomegalovirus antigens. Most TCR sequences were seen in very few donors, while some public TCRs were found in many individuals. The authors suggested that the approach could potentially be generalized to other disease states and immunological phenotypes. Specific HLA alleles were associated with 15,000 to 20,000 TCR beta sequences at a false discovery rate of 0.05 in a later analysis. In both the original and validation cohorts, the classifier was reported to diagnose cytomegalovirus status with high specificity and sensitivity. Immune exposure information for the cohort was limited to CMV serostatus. In a later analysis, TCR association rates were found to vary across HLA loci, with the most associated TCRs seen for DRB1 alleles and the fewest for HLA-C alleles. When HLA alleles, especially DR and DQ, strongly co-occurred, attributing TCR associations to individual alleles was difficult. The cohort was sequenced for TCR beta chains only, and without alpha or paired-chain data the features that could be detected were limited. HLA typing was unavailable for some donors at each locus, so association tests used only the typed subset. V-gene and J-gene trimming of TCR beta chains was associated with a missense DCLRE1C variant in a later genetic analysis, and the association was replicated in an independent cohort. A later analysis found that HLA-associated TCR beta chains were more clonally expanded and had lower generation probabilities than equally common non-associated chains. Because counts were too low, some 17 rarely observed V segments, including chromosome 9 orphons, were left out of the earlier analysis of 587 of the donors. In an earlier analysis of around 600 of the donors, most TCR beta V segments were observed in productive rearrangements about 87% or about 30% of the time, broadly matching IMGT annotations. According to a later analysis, parvovirus B19, influenza, CMV and Epstein-Barr virus appeared linked to several top co-occurrence clusters. In a later analysis, most CMV-associated TCR beta chains were found to appear HLA-restricted, with HLA associations seemingly driven largely by CMV exposure. A total of 150 to 200 TCR beta chains were listed by the study as associated with cytomegalovirus.

Concerning this clone: Its antigen is unknown. Its ends do not fully match the called genes, so a read error is possible.

Library prep was done by the immunoSEQ multiplex PCR assay. For the multiplex PCR, a mixture combining 60 forward primers for TCR Vbeta segments and 13 reverse primers for TCR Jbeta segments was used. A multiplex PCR assay on genomic DNA amplified the CDR3 region of rearranged TCR beta genes. The Illumina HiSeq System was used to sequence the amplified TCR beta libraries as 87-base-pair reads. The authors' analysis ran thus. In a later analysis, around 80 million unique TCR beta chains were counted across the 500 to 850 repertoires, and about 10 million of these chains were shared by at least two donors. A nearest-neighbor algorithm error-corrected the raw reads and collapsed the reads into unique sequences, merging closely related sequences to remove PCR and sequencing errors. To assign V, D and J gene segments, CDR3 sequences were aligned to IMGT reference sequences. Each retained sequence needed at least a six-nucleotide match to both a V gene segment and a J gene segment. Rearrangements were called productive when the CDR3 lacked stop codons and stayed in frame with V and J; all others were non-productive. CDR3 was defined by IMGT convention, running from the second conserved V-encoded cysteine to the conserved J-encoded phenylalanine. In an earlier analysis of more than 550 of the donors, sequences lacking an unambiguous match to a single V gene segment were excluded. In an earlier analysis of several hundred of the donors, a V segment was called functional when productive rearrangements were above 56.7%, and segregating when the standard deviation between donors exceeded 5%. To diagnose cytomegalovirus status from the catalog of TCR beta chain sequences, a statistical classification framework was built. A later analysis assigned V and J genes by comparing TCR nucleotide sequences with IMGT/GENE-DB human TR gene sequences. Using the TCRdist pipeline, a later analysis assigned CDR3 sequences along with most-parsimonious VDJ recombination scenarios. In a later analysis, every TCR beta chain was defined by the combination of its CDR3 amino acid sequence and its V-gene family, and reads without a unique V-gene family were dropped. In a later analysis, 450 to 600 highly shared, low-generation-probability nucleotide sequences were removed to address suspected cross-contamination and a sequencing artifact. In a later analysis, a clonal expansion index was calculated for each public chain from normalized within-repertoire ranks of inferred template counts. Generation probabilities in a later analysis came from a VDJ recombination model fitted to out-of-frame rearrangements, and those results were checked against IGoR. Hypergeometric tests were used in a later analysis to score TCR-TCR, TCR-HLA and TCR-CMV co-occurrence, with a repertoire-size bias correction applied to the TCR pairs. False discovery rates were estimated in a later analysis by permuting HLA or CMV assignments 20 times. In a later analysis, co-occurring TCRs were grouped using DBSCAN, with TCRdist sequence similarity added in when clustering inside HLA-allele-positive subsets. Repertoires with fewer than 30,000 or more than 120,000 public chains, plus five repertoires with anomalous nucleotide sharing, were excluded from co-occurrence clustering. Drawn from immuneACCESS, this table holds only the in-frame rearrangements with V and J called that TCRdb kept. Clones are partly lost; checked studies trace under half to an unresolved V gene and leave the rest unexplained. D and trimming were read from the DNA, whereas the V and J calls and clone size are those reported in that table. This sample holds some 160,000 clones; 76% were observed only once. Clones ranked in the top ten supply 1.5% to 2% of the sample.

The cohort was made up of 500 to 800 healthy bone marrow donors. At the time of sampling, all cohort members were nominally healthy, though unrecorded immune exposures were likely present. The donor tested CMV seronegative and was one of the 352 seronegative cohort members. A peripheral blood sample was collected from each donor, and TCR beta sequencing was performed on peripheral blood mononuclear cells. Genomic DNA extraction from the blood cell samples was performed with the Qiagen DNeasy Blood Extraction Kit. Reading the germline V gene gives CDR1 SQVTM and CDR2 ANQGSEA. CDR3 length: 12 amino acids, cysteine to phenylalanine. The kept DNA is CDR3 alone, 36 bases in frame from the first base.

This clonotype originated in a woman between 40 and 50 years old in good health and CMV-seronegative. Sequencing was performed on PBMCs. Recombination connected TRBV29-1 to TRBJ1-2; a stretch of 7 junction bases matches TRBD1. This receptor has the CDR3 CSVEGTAYGYTF. The DNA sequence is given as TGCAGCGTGGAAGGGACAGCCTATGGCTACACCTTC.